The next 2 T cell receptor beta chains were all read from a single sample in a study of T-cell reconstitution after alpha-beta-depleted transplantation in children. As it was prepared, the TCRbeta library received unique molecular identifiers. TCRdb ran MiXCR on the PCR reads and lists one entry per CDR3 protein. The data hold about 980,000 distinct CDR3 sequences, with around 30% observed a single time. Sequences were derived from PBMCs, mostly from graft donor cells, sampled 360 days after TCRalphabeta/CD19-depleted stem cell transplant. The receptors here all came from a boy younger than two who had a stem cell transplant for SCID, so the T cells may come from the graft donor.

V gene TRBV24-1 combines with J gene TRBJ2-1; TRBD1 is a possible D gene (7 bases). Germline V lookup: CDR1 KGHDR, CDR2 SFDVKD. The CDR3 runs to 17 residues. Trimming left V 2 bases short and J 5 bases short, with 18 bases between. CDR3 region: CATSDYDRVGTHNEQFF. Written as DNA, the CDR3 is TGTGCCACCAGTGATTACGACAGGGTTGGGACTCACAATGAGCAGTTCTTC.

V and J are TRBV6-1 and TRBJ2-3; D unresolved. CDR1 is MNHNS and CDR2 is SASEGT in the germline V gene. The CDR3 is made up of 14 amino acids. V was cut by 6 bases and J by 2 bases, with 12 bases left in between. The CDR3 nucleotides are TGTGCCAGCAGGCAAGGGTGGTCCACAGATACGCAGTATTTT. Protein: CASRQGWSTDTQYF.